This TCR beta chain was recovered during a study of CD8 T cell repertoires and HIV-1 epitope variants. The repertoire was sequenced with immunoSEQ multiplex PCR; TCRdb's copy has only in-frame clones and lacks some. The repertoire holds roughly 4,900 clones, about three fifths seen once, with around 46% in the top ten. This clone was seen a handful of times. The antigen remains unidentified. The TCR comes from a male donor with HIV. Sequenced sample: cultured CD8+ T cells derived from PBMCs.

The CDR3 DNA sequence: TGTGCCATCAGTGAGTCTTCCAATTGGTCACCCCAGCATTTT. Its translation is CAISESSNWSPQHF. This chain links TRBV10-3 with TRBJ1-5, with D unclear. Germline V gene data show CDR1 as ENHRY and CDR2 as SYGVKD. The CDR3 sequence is 14 residues long. V lost 0 bases and J 10 bases, leaving 13 bases between the germline ends.